This T cell receptor (beta chain) originates from a study of lymphopenia after photon versus proton radiotherapy. Study-wide findings and caveats: Proton therapy kept repertoires fairly stable, unlike photons, which gained effector/memory cells. After the lymphocyte nadir, photon-treated repertoires showed oligoclonal expansion, especially of CD8+ Temra cells. Better survival with proton therapy was suggested as possible, not demonstrated.

Produced via immunoSEQ multiplex PCR; TCRdb's table is partial and in-frame only. The table has some 70,000 clones, 85% to 90% seen once. Notes on this clone: No antigen is known for it.

Germline CDR1 SGHTA, CDR2 FQGTGA. With 5 bases clipped from V and 6 bases from J, the junction kept 9 bases outside the gene matches. This CDR3 has 15 amino acids. The sequence was collected from a man older than 75 with esophageal cancer. This specimen was peripheral blood, taken from a patient treated with proton-based radiotherapy. This chain connects TRBV7-3 to TRBJ2-3; 9 positions match TRBD1. CDR3 DNA: TGTGCCAGCAGCCCCTCGGGACAGGGCGTCGATACGCAGTATTTT. It codes for CASSPSGQGVDTQYF.